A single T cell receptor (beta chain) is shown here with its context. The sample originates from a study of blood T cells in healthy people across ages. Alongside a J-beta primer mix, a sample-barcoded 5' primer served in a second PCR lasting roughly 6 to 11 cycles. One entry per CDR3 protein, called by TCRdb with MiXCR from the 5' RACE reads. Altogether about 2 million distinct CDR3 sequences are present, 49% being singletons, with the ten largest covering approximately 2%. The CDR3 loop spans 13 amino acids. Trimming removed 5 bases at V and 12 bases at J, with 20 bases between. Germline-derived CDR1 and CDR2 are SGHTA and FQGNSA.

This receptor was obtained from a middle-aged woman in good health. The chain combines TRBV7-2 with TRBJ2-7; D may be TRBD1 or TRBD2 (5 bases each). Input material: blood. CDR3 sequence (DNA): TGTGCCAGCAGCCCCTCGAGGGGATTAGCGCTGTACTTC. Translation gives CASSPSRGLALYF.